The clone carrying this TCR beta chain came up a few times. Its antigen is as yet unknown. Peripheral blood genomic DNA, not sorted cells or RNA, was the template. The germline gives CDR1 ENHRY, CDR2 SYGVKD. This CDR3 is 16 amino acids long. J was trimmed by 1 base and V by 7 bases; bases with no gene match: 11. Rearranged V-D-J TRB sequences were amplified with a mixed TRB-A/B primer pool. TCRdb itself ran the multiplex PCR reads through MiXCR, one entry per CDR3 protein. The sample records fewer than 3,500 distinct CDR3 sequences, 30% being singletons. The entry originates in a study of T cell repertoires in aging, cancer and after chemotherapy. Study-level information: Donor ages fell into six groups from 30 or younger up to 70 or older. Repeat sampling of healthy donors over several months to years showed clear clonal overlap. Findings and limits, study-wide: Across the chemotherapy interval, each cancer cohort showed higher median generation probability, suggesting thymic rebound. Untreated cancer patients had significantly lower blood TCR diversity than age-matched healthy donors.

Sequenced material: blood. V usage is TRBV10-3 and J usage is TRBJ2-3; 7 nucleotides align to TRBD2. The clonotype was recovered from a human donor in good health. CDR3 region: CAINNAGLEGTDTQYF. As DNA, the CDR3 is TGTGCCATCAACAACGCCGGACTAGAAGGCACAGATACGCAGTATTTT.